Sequencing of this TCR beta chain was carried out in a study of regulatory T cells in long-lasting Graves disease. The V and J ends lost 0 bases and 2 bases respectively, with 14 bases between them. Germline lookup yields CDR1 SGHTA and CDR2 FQGNSA. The CDR3 extends over 16 amino acids. Specified time point: persistent/refractory GD, antithyroid drugs over 5 years with positive TRAb. Following extraction of RNA from PBMCs, that RNA was used to make the TCR library. The TCR beta library used iRepertoire HTBI primers with Arm-PCR amplification of CDR3. TCRdb re-called the multiplex PCR reads through MiXCR, storing one row per CDR3 protein. The sample has about 400,000 distinct CDR3 sequences, around 21% seen once; the top ten hold 20% to 25%. This clonotype has at least ten counts.

The sequence was obtained from a female donor with Graves disease. The chain has TRBV7-2 and TRBJ2-7, with D possibly TRBD2 on 6 matching bases. The material was peripheral blood mononuclear cells (PBMCs), obtained when the disease was refractory, from a patient treated with antithyroid drugs. This chain's CDR3 is CASSLAVRDPTYEQYF. CDR3 in DNA: TGTGCCAGCAGCTTAGCGGTGCGGGACCCAACCTACGAGCAGTACTTC.